This T cell receptor beta chain stems from a study of shared clonotypes between healthy human individuals. Study information: Each donor's CD4 naive and CD4 memory cells filled three plates apiece, CD8 naive two, and CD8 memory one. Findings and caveats of the study: With a handful of donors compared, 4% to 5% of naive CD4 clonotypes were shared.

The donor population consisted of healthy HIV-negative adults with no recent acute infections or vaccinations. The table came from immunoSEQ multiplex PCR; TCRdb's copy has only in-frame clones and leaves some out. The table records about 340,000 clones, 73% of them present only once. About this clone itself: What it binds is not known.

Germline V gives CDR1 LNHDA, CDR2 SQIVND (reference sequence). Losses at the gene ends were 5 bases for V and 3 bases for J; bases not matched to a gene: 7. The CDR3 covers 16 residues. This receptor was obtained from a man in his thirties or forties in good health. V is TRBV19 and J is TRBJ2-1, with TRBD1 matching 10 bases. Source material: memory CD4+ T cells sorted from blood. The subset here: CD45RA-negative fraction. The chain's CDR3 is CASSARDRGSYNEQFF. CDR3 DNA: TGTGCCAGTAGTGCCCGGGACAGGGGTAGCTACAATGAGCAGTTCTTC.